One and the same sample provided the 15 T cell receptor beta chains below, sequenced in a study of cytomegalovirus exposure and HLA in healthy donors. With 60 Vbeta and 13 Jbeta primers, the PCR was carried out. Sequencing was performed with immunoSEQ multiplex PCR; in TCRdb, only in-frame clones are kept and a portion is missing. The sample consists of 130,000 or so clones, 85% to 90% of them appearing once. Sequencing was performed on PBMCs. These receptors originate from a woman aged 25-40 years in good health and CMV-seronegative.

CDR3 DNA sequence: TGCGCCAGCAGCCAAGAACTAGCGGATTTTTACACCGGGGAGCTGTTTTTT. This sequence encodes CASSQELADFYTGELFF. This chain uses TRBV4-3 with TRBJ2-2, with TRBD2 identical over 8 bases. CDR3 length: 17 amino acids. From germline, CDR1 is LGHNA and CDR2 YSLEER. The junction had 6 bases not matched to a gene; V was cut back by 0 bases and J by 3 bases.

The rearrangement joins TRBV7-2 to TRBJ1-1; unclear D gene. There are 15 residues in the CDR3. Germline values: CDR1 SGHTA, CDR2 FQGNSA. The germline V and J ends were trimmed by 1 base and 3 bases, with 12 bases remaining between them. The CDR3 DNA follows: TGTGCCAGCAGCTTAGGGCTTAACGTGGACACTGAAGCTTTCTTT. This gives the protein CASSLGLNVDTEAFF.

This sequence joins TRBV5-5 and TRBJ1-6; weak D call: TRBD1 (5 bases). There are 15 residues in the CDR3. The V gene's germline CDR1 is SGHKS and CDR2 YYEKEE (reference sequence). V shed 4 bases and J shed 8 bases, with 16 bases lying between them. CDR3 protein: CASSPRLDTYSPLHF. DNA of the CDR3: TGTGCCAGCAGCCCCAGGCTGGACACTTATTCACCCCTCCACTTT.

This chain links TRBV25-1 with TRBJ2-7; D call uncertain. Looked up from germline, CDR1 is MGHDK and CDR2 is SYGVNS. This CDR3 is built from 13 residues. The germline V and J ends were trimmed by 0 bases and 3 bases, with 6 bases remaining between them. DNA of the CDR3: TGTGCCAGCAGTGAATATCACAGCTACGAGCAGTACTTC. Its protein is CASSEYHSYEQYF.

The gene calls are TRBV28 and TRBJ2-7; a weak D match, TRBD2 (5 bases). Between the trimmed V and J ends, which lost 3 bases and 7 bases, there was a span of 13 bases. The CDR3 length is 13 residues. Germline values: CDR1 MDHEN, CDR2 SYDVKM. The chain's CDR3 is CASSFLLRGEQYF. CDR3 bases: TGTGCCAGCAGTTTCCTTCTTCGAGGGGAGCAGTACTTC.

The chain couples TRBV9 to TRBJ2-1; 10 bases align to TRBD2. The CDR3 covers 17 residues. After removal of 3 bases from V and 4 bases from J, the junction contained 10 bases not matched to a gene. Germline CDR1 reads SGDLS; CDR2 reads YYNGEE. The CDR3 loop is CASSGLDTSGVYNEQFF. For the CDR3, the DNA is TGTGCCAGCAGCGGGCTCGATACTAGCGGGGTTTACAATGAGCAGTTCTTC. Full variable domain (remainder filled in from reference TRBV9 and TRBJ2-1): DSGVTQTPKHLITATGQRVTLRCSPRSGDLSVYWYQQSLDQGLQFLIQYYNGEERAKGNILERFSAQQFPDLHSELNLSSLELGDSALYFCASSGLDTSGVYNEQFFGPGTRLTVL.

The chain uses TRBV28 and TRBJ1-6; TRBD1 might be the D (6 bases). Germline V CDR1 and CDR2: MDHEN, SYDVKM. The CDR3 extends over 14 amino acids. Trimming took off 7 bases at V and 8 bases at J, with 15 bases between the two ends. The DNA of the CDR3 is TGTGCCAGCAACCCTGCCAGGGGATATTCACCCCTCCACTTT. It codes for CASNPARGYSPLHF. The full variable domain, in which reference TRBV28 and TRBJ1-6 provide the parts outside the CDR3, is DVKVTQSSRYLVKRTGEKVFLECVQDMDHENMFWYRQDPGLGLRLIYFSYDVKMKEKGDIPEGYSVSREKKERFSLILESASTNQTSMYLCASNPARGYSPLHFGNGTRLTVT.

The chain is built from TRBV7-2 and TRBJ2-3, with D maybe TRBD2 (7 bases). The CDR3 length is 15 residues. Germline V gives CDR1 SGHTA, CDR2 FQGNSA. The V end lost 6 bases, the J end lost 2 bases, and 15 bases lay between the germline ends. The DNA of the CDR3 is TGTGCCAGCAGTTTTAGGGGGGGGATCACAGATACGCAGTATTTT. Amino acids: CASSFRGGITDTQYF.

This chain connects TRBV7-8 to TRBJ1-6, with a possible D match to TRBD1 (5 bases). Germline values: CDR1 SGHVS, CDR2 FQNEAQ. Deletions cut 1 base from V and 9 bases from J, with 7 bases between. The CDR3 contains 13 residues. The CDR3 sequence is CASSLGGVSPLHF. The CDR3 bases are TGTGCCAGCAGCTTAGGGGGGGTTTCACCCCTCCACTTT.

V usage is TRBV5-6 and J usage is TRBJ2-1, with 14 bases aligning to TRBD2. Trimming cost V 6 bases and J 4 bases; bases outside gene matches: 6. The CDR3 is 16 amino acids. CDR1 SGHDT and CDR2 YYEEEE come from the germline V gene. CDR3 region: CASKGLAGDRYNEQFF. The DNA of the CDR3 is TGTGCCAGCAAGGGACTAGCGGGAGATCGGTACAATGAGCAGTTCTTC.

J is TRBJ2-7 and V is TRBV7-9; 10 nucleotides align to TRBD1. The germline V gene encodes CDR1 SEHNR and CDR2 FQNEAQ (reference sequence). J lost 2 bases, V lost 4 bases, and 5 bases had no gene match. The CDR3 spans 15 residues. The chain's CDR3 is CASSSFGQGAYEQYF. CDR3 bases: TGTGCCAGCAGCTCCTTTGGACAGGGGGCCTACGAGCAGTACTTC.

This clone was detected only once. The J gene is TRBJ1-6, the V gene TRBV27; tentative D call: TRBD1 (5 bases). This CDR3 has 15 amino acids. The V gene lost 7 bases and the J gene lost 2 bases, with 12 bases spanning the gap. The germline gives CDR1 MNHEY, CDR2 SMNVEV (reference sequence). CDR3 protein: CASTSDSAYNSPLHF. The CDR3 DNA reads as TGTGCCAGCACATCAGACAGCGCCTATAATTCACCCCTCCACTTT.

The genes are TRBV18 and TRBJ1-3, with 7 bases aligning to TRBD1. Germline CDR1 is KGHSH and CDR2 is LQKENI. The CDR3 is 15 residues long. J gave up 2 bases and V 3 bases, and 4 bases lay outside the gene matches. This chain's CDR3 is CASSPWDSPGNTIYF. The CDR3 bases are TGTGCCAGCTCACCTTGGGACAGCCCTGGAAACACCATATATTTT. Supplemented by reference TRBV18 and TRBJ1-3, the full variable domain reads NAGVMQNPRHLVRRRGQEARLRCSPMKGHSHVYWYRQLPEEGLKFMVYLQKENIIDESGMPKERFSAEFPKEGPSILRIQQVVRGDSAAYFCASSPWDSPGNTIYFGEGSWLTVV.

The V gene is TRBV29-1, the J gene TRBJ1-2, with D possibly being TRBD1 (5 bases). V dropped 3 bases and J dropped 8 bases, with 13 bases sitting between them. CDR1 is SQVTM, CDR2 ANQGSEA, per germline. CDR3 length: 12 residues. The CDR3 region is CSVEVGGGGYTF. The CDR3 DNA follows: TGCAGCGTTGAGGTCGGGGGAGGAGGCTACACCTTC.

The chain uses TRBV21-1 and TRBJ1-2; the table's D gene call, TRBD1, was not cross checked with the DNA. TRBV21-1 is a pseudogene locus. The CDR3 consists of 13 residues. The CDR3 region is CASSWAGPYGYTF. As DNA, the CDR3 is TGTGCCAGCAGCTGGGCAGGGCCCTATGGCTACACCTTC.